This TCR beta chain was captured in a study of CD8+ T cells in alopecia areata. General study results and limits: Many expanded lesional clones persisted in scalp and blood during tofacitinib treatment.

Reverse transcription of extracted RNA yielded cDNA, which provided the sequencing template. Sequencing was performed with immunoSEQ multiplex PCR; in TCRdb, only in-frame clones are kept and a portion is missing. This sample has 170,000 or so clones, with around half found just once. Treatment here: oral pan-JAK inhibitor, 5-10 mg twice daily. On this clone: The target antigen is unknown.

The germline V and J ends were trimmed by 6 bases and 1 base, with 6 bases remaining between them. The CDR3 is 12 residues long. CDR1 and CDR2 from the germline V gene are MNHEY and SMNVEV (reference sequence). The TCR comes from a human donor with alopecia areata. The chain recombines TRBV27 with TRBJ2-5, with D hard to call. Sample: CD8+ T cells sorted from blood, taken at week 24, from a patient treated with tofacitinib. This CDR3 is CASSSRQETQYF. CDR3 nucleotides: TGTGCCAGCAGCTCCCGCCAAGAGACCCAGTACTTC.